What follows is one T cell receptor (beta chain) and its context. What it recognizes is unknown. These data originate in a study of a mutant IDH1 vaccine in newly diagnosed glioma. Study overall: It was at week 35 that visit V12 occurred, and at week 47 that visit V13 did. Points from the study as a whole: Apparently unrelated to pseudoprogression were changes in the top peripheral T cell clonotypes.

Sequencing used immunoSEQ multiplex PCR; TCRdb keeps in-frame clones, though not all of them. The sample gives about 56,000 clones, approximately 71% of which show up once; 5% to 6% is in the top ten. Specified time point: week 47, end of study. Doses comprised 300 ug of mutant IDH1 20-mer peptide each, plus topical imiquimod. CDR1 is MNHEY, CDR2 SMNVEV, per germline (reference sequence). CDR3 length: 13 residues. Trimming shortened V by 2 bases and J by 7 bases, and 11 bases separated the two germline ends. This receptor was taken from a man aged 50 or older with glioma. The source was PBMCs, collected from a glioma patient whose treatment included an IDH1 peptide vaccine. The genes are TRBV27 and TRBJ1-2, with a tentative D call TRBD1 (5 bases). CDR3 in amino acids: CASSLRGKFGYTF. CDR3 sequence (DNA): TGTGCCAGCAGTTTACGGGGGAAGTTTGGCTACACCTTC.